This T cell receptor beta chain comes out of a study of molecular identifiers for immune sequencing clone quantification. TCRdb re-called the PCR reads with MiXCR, one entry per CDR3 protein. The data show about 640,000 distinct CDR3 sequences, less than 20% seen once. Sequencing input: naive CD8+ T cells from blood, with Jurkat cell RNA spiked in. Subset in this sample: FACS-sorted CD8+CD4-CCR7+CD45RA+ naive T cells. The receptor was derived from a human donor in good health. Some libraries in this study had Jurkat cell RNA spiked in.

CDR3 in DNA: TGTGCCAGTAGTATAGGGCTCTCCGAGCTGTTTTTT. Translating it yields CASSIGLSELFF. The chain combines TRBV19 with TRBJ2-2, with no clear D. The CDR3 loop spans 12 amino acids. Trimming pared 1 base from V and 11 bases from J, leaving 8 bases between. The V gene's germline CDR1 is LNHDA and CDR2 SQIVND (reference sequence).